This passage covers 4 T cell receptor beta chains from one sample sequenced in a study of T cells in Graves' hyperthyroidism and ophthalmopathy. Researchers amplified the TCR beta CDR3 regions from RNA transcripts. Primed by the HTBI set, a first-round RT-PCR was run on the TCR CDR3. Using its own MiXCR run on the multiplex PCR reads, TCRdb lists one record per CDR3 protein. The sample shows some 350,000 distinct CDR3 sequences, approximately 14% of them seen only once. Input material: blood. These TCRs come from a woman aged 18 to 35 with Graves' hyperthyroidism that later progressed to Graves' ophthalmopathy.

The V and J genes are TRBV25-1 and TRBJ2-7, with unresolved D. Germline V gene sequence: CDR1 MGHDK, CDR2 SYGVNS. CDR3 length: 14 amino acids. The germline V and J ends were trimmed by 0 bases and 6 bases, with 12 bases remaining between them. The CDR3 is CASSEYAGWGEQYF. CDR3 nucleotide sequence: TGTGCCAGCAGTGAATATGCCGGGTGGGGCGAGCAGTACTTC.

This clonotype was observed many times. The chain employs TRBV28 and TRBJ1-1; TRBD1 might be the D (5 bases). V was cut by 8 bases and J by 1 base, with 17 bases left in between. CDR1 and CDR2 (germline): MDHEN, SYDVKM. This CDR3 has 15 residues. The CDR3 reads CASLQPSGRNTEAFF. CDR3 bases: TGTGCCAGCCTTCAACCCTCAGGGAGGAACACTGAAGCTTTCTTT.

This clonotype was seen ten or more times. This chain joins TRBV29-1 and TRBJ1-5, with D hard to call. CDR1 SQVTM and CDR2 ANQGSEA come from the germline V gene. Trimming took 6 bases from V and 6 from J, leaving 15 bases between them. This CDR3 comprises 13 residues. The CDR3 spells CSVTTTGVQPQHF. DNA for the CDR3: TGCAGCGTGACTACTACTGGCGTTCAGCCCCAGCATTTT.

This clonotype occurred once. A read error may explain this, as a much larger clone is one base away. J is TRBJ2-1 and V is TRBV7-2; 9 bases map to TRBD1. The J segment lost 9 bases and the V segment lost 5 bases, leaving 5 bases of the junction unmatched. The CDR3 runs to 13 residues. The germline gives CDR1 SGHTA, CDR2 FQGNSA. This chain's CDR3 is CASSTGGIAEQFF. The CDR3 DNA is TGTGCCAGCAGCACAGGGGGCATCGCTGAGCAGTTCTTC.